What follows are 26 T cell receptor beta chains derived from one specimen sequenced in a study of CD8+ T cells in alopecia areata. Following RNA extraction, reverse transcription yielded cDNA that acted as the sequencing template. Some clones are missing from TCRdb's copy, which holds only in-frame ones; the method was immunoSEQ multiplex PCR. Among 140,000 to 150,000 clones listed, 62% were seen once. Sequencing input: CD8+ T cells sorted from blood. These TCRs come from a human donor in good health.

The chain uses TRBV19 and TRBJ2-7; 8 positions match TRBD1. This CDR3 region has 17 residues. Germline values: CDR1 LNHDA, CDR2 SQIVND (reference sequence). Unmatched junction bases numbered 10, after V lost 2 bases and J lost 1 base. The CDR3 DNA reads as TGTGCCAGTAGTATACTTCCAGGACAGGGAACGTCCTACGAGCAGTACTTC. Translating gives CASSILPGQGTSYEQYF.

This chain joins TRBV13 and TRBJ1-5; D gene unclear. The V end was cut by 0 bases, the J end by 6 bases, with 6 bases between. The CDR3 has 13 amino acids. Germline values: CDR1 PRHDT, CDR2 FYEKMQ (reference sequence). CDR3 sequence: CASSLGPGQPQHF. The DNA for the CDR3 is TGTGCCAGCAGCTTAGGCCCGGGTCAGCCCCAGCATTTT.

The CDR3 DNA reads TGTGCCAGCAGTTTAGGGACTCCCTACGAGCAGTACTTC. This translates into CASSLGTPYEQYF. The chain recombines TRBV27 with TRBJ2-7; possibly TRBD2 for D (6 bases). CDR3 size: 13 residues. V lost 2 bases and J 2 bases, leaving 7 bases between the germline ends. Germline loops: CDR1 MNHEY, CDR2 SMNVEV (reference sequence).

This clone appeared once. The V call is TRBV30, the J call TRBJ1-1; tentatively, D is TRBD1 (5 bases). This CDR3 region has 12 residues. Germline loops: CDR1 GTSNPN, CDR2 SVGIG (reference sequence). V was shortened by 2 bases and J by 4 bases, with 8 bases between the two germline ends. The CDR3 spells CAWSPGGTEAFF. CDR3 coding DNA: TGTGCCTGGAGTCCGGGGGGCACTGAAGCTTTCTTT.

This chain links TRBV29-1 with TRBJ2-1; 14 nucleotides match TRBD2. Germline V lookup: CDR1 SQVTM, CDR2 ANQGSEA. This CDR3 is built from 17 residues. V gave up 0 bases and J gave up 6 bases; unmatched junction bases: 7. CDR3 region: CSVEDPGLAGVVNEQFF. DNA of the CDR3: TGCAGCGTTGAAGATCCGGGACTAGCGGGAGTCGTCAATGAGCAGTTCTTC.

This clone has only one observation. The chain has TRBV9 and TRBJ2-7, with D perhaps matching TRBD2 (6 bases). Trimming shortened V by 2 bases and J by 6 bases, and 15 bases separated the two germline ends. The length of the CDR3 is 14 residues. Germline CDR1 and CDR2: SGDLS and YYNGEE. CDR3 amino acids: CASSVGLNGGEQYF. CDR3 bases: TGTGCCAGCAGCGTGGGACTCAACGGAGGCGAGCAGTACTTC.

CDR3 in amino acids: CASSDRGLIVEGNTIYF. The CDR3 DNA sequence: TGTGCCAGCAGTGACCGGGGACTGATTGTGGAAGGAAACACCATATATTTT. The V gene is TRBV2, the J gene TRBJ1-3, with D perhaps matching TRBD1 (5 bases). This CDR3 has 17 residues. The germline CDR1 and CDR2 sequences are SNHLY and FYNNEI. Trimming removed 3 bases from V and 4 bases from J, with 19 bases in between.

This chain uses TRBV4-1 with TRBJ2-1; TRBD2 agrees at 7 bases. The germline V gene encodes CDR1 MGHRA and CDR2 YSYEKL. The CDR3 has 15 residues. The V and J ends lost 1 base and 8 bases, in that order; junction bases with no gene match: 8. The CDR3 nucleotides are TGCGCCAGCAGCCAAGTAACGGGAGGAAGTTATGAGCAGTTCTTC. Encoded protein: CASSQVTGGSYEQFF.

V gene TRBV29-1 combines with J gene TRBJ1-2; D remains ambiguous. This CDR3 has 12 amino acids. V was clipped by 1 base and J by 7 bases, with 10 bases between them. Germline CDR1 is SQVTM and CDR2 is ANQGSEA. The CDR3 loop reads CSVEGGSGGYTF. CDR3 DNA: TGCAGCGTTGAAGGGGGTTCGGGTGGCTACACCTTC.

This chain joins TRBV2 and TRBJ2-7; D not certain. The germline V gene has CDR1 SNHLY and CDR2 FYNNEI. Trimming pared 1 base from V and 0 bases from J, leaving 7 bases between. CDR3 length equals 14 residues. Here the CDR3 reads CASSEVRNSYEQYF. The CDR3 region has the DNA TGTGCCAGCAGTGAAGTGCGGAACTCCTACGAGCAGTACTTC.

The chain uses TRBV7-6 and TRBJ2-6; D perhaps matches TRBD2 (5 bases). The CDR3 totals 16 residues. V was trimmed by 6 bases and J by 0 bases, leaving 12 bases between them. Germline-derived CDR1 and CDR2 are SGHVS and FNYEAQ. The CDR3: CASSPGSISGANVLTF. As DNA, the CDR3 is TGTGCCAGCAGTCCGGGGTCCATCTCTGGGGCCAACGTCCTGACTTTC.

This clone has a handful of counts. This chain connects TRBV29-1 to TRBJ2-1, with D possibly being TRBD2 (7 bases). V was pared by 3 bases and J by 12 bases, with 9 bases between. This CDR3 is built from 10 residues. The germline V gene encodes CDR1 SQVTM and CDR2 ANQGSEA. This CDR3 reads CSVDGGAQFF. The CDR3 DNA reads TGCAGCGTTGATGGGGGGGCGCAGTTCTTC.

The chain uses TRBV29-1 and TRBJ2-1, with D perhaps matching TRBD1 or TRBD2 (6 bases each). Per the germline V gene, CDR1 is SQVTM and CDR2 is ANQGSEA. Trimming cost V 2 bases and J 10 bases, with 9 bases left between them. This CDR3 contains 11 residues. CDR3 sequence reads: CSVERGQEQFF. DNA of the CDR3: TGCAGCGTTGAACGGGGGCAAGAGCAGTTCTTC.

The V and J genes are TRBV5-1 and TRBJ2-7; 9 bases match TRBD1. The CDR3 covers 16 residues. Germline assignment: CDR1 SGHRS and CDR2 YFSETQ. The V segment lost 1 base and the J segment 0 bases; nucleotides outside the gene matches: 5. The CDR3 DNA is TGCGCCAGCAGCTTGACAGGGGGCCCCAGCTCCTACGAGCAGTACTTC. Residues: CASSLTGGPSSYEQYF.

The chain joins TRBV9 to TRBJ2-1, with D maybe TRBD2 (6 bases). In germline, CDR1 is SGDLS, CDR2 YYNGEE. Trimming took off 5 bases at V and 0 bases at J, with 15 bases between the two ends. The CDR3 sequence is 16 residues long. The DNA for the CDR3 is TGTGCCAGCAGTCGCCTTAGCGGCAGCTCCTACAATGAGCAGTTCTTC. Its translation is CASSRLSGSSYNEQFF.

This clone was seen more than once but under ten times. This sequence joins TRBV28 and TRBJ2-5, with 10 bases that match TRBD2. After removal of 3 bases from V and 5 bases from J, the junction contained 9 bases not matched to a gene. Germline values: CDR1 MDHEN, CDR2 SYDVKM. This CDR3 is 16 amino acids long. This CDR3 is CASSFRLAGVLETQYF. For the CDR3, the DNA is TGTGCCAGCAGTTTCCGGCTAGCGGGAGTTCTGGAGACCCAGTACTTC.

By share, this clone counts as medium-sized. The V call is TRBV28, the J call TRBJ2-4; D not certain. The ends were cut back, 6 bases at V and 0 bases at J, with 9 bases in the middle. The CDR3 is 14 amino acids. Germline assignment: CDR1 MDHEN and CDR2 SYDVKM. The CDR3 loop is CASRSILAKNIQYF. DNA of the CDR3: TGTGCCAGCAGGTCGATTCTAGCCAAAAACATTCAGTACTTC. The full variable domain, rest sourced from reference TRBV28 and TRBJ2-4, is DVKVTQSSRYLVKRTGEKVFLECVQDMDHENMFWYRQDPGLGLRLIYFSYDVKMKEKGDIPEGYSVSREKKERFSLILESASTNQTSMYLCASRSILAKNIQYFGAGTRLSVL.

The rearrangement links TRBV11-1 to TRBJ2-6; D is undetermined. V lost 3 bases, J lost 2 bases, and 11 bases lay in between. The CDR3 runs 16 residues. Looked up from germline, CDR1 is SGHAT and CDR2 is FQDESV (reference sequence). Here the CDR3 reads CASSFLFGPGANVLTF. The CDR3 DNA is TGTGCCAGCAGCTTCCTGTTCGGGCCTGGGGCCAACGTCCTGACTTTC.

The V gene is TRBV10-3, the J gene TRBJ2-2; D remains unclear. V gave up 7 bases and J gave up 7 bases, with 7 bases separating them. This CDR3 contains 11 residues. The V gene's germline CDR1 is ENHRY and CDR2 SYGVKD. In nucleotides, the CDR3 is TGTGCCATCACCTCGGGCGGGGAGCTGTTTTTT. Protein: CAITSGGELFF.

This clone has just a few counts. The chain uses TRBV29-1 and TRBJ2-7; the match to TRBD2 covers 8 bases. Per germline, CDR1 SQVTM and CDR2 ANQGSEA. CDR3 size: 14 residues. V was pared by 4 bases and J by 2 bases, with 7 bases of the junction left unmatched. The CDR3 DNA follows: TGCAGCGTTGTCGGGGGGGAAATGACCTACGAGCAGTACTTC. This sequence encodes CSVVGGEMTYEQYF.

This rearrangement joins TRBV29-1 to TRBJ1-1; no reliable D call. V was shortened by 3 bases and J by 1 base, with 9 bases between the two germline ends. Germline assignment: CDR1 SQVTM and CDR2 ANQGSEA. This CDR3 has 13 residues. The CDR3 spells CSVDQRGNTEAFF. The CDR3 bases are TGCAGCGTTGATCAGCGTGGGAACACTGAAGCTTTCTTT.

This sequence joins TRBV11-2 and TRBJ2-1; D remains ambiguous. With 2 bases removed from V and 8 bases from J, the gap between germline ends came to 7 bases. CDR3 length equals 12 residues. Germline loops: CDR1 SGHAT, CDR2 FQNNGV. CDR3 DNA sequence: TGTGCCAGCAGCTTAAGGGCAGATGAGCAGTTCTTC. The encoded protein is CASSLRADEQFF.

The gene calls are TRBV29-1 and TRBJ2-1; 7 bases line up with TRBD2. In germline, CDR1 is SQVTM, CDR2 ANQGSEA. The junction had 10 bases not matched to a gene; V was cut back by 6 bases and J by 8 bases. The length of the CDR3 is 13 residues. The CDR3 sequence: CSVDTGGWDEQFF. As DNA, the CDR3 is TGCAGCGTCGATACGGGAGGCTGGGATGAGCAGTTCTTC.

CDR3 sequence (DNA): TGTGCCAGCACCCAAGGATGGCAGGGGGCTGATGGCTACACCTTC. This gives the protein CASTQGWQGADGYTF. The chain combines TRBV2 with TRBJ1-2; 8 bases are a match to TRBD1. V trimming: 7 bases; J trimming: 6 bases; junction bases outside the gene matches: 13. Germline CDR1 and CDR2: SNHLY and FYNNEI. The CDR3 consists of 15 residues.

This clone was seen only a few times. This rearrangement joins TRBV7-9 to TRBJ1-5; 9 bases fit TRBD1. This CDR3 has 14 residues. In germline, CDR1 is SEHNR, CDR2 FQNEAQ (reference sequence). J lost 6 bases, V lost 4 bases, and 4 bases had no gene match. The CDR3 sequence: CASSYGQGSQPQHF. CDR3 DNA: TGTGCCAGCAGCTATGGACAGGGGAGTCAGCCCCAGCATTTT.

This chain joins TRBV5-4 and TRBJ2-7; possibly TRBD2 for D (5 bases). Trimming took off 5 bases at V and 6 bases at J, with 24 bases between the two ends. Germline V CDR1 and CDR2: SGHNT, YYREEE (reference sequence). The CDR3 covers 16 residues. Here the CDR3 reads CASRLFRAGKEGEQYF. CDR3 nucleotides: TGTGCCAGCAGGCTTTTCCGGGCTGGGAAAGAGGGCGAGCAGTACTTC.